A single TCR beta chain is shown here with its context. The antigen is not known. This sample stems from a study of CD8 T cells in Susac syndrome. When the RNA was reverse transcribed, random hexamers were used with an input of about 0.45 to 1 ug. Amplification of the TCR beta CDR3 was carried out by immunoSEQ multiplex PCR, which spanned a total of 54 Vbeta and 13 Jbeta segments. In TCRdb, the immunoSEQ multiplex PCR reads were re-called with MiXCR into one record per CDR3 protein. The table records roughly 80,000 distinct CDR3 sequences, around nine tenths of them present only once. This CDR3 spans 15 amino acids. Germline CDR1 is MDHEN and CDR2 is SYDVKM. Trimming took 5 bases from V and 2 from J, leaving 13 bases between them. Study results and caveats: By the study's own acknowledgment, its TCR sequencing and HLA analysis included relatively few individuals.

V is TRBV28 and J is TRBJ1-5, with a possible D match to TRBD1 (5 bases). The TCR comes from a human donor with multiple sclerosis. The specimen was CD8+ T cells from PBMCs. The CDR3 nucleotides are TGTGCCAGCAGTCCCACTTCGGGGGGCAATCAGCCCCAGCATTTT. Amino acid sequence: CASSPTSGGNQPQHF. Using reference TRBV28 and TRBJ1-5 for the parts outside the CDR3, the full variable domain is DVKVTQSSRYLVKRTGEKVFLECVQDMDHENMFWYRQDPGLGLRLIYFSYDVKMKEKGDIPEGYSVSREKKERFSLILESASTNQTSMYLCASSPTSGGNQPQHFGDGTRLSIL.